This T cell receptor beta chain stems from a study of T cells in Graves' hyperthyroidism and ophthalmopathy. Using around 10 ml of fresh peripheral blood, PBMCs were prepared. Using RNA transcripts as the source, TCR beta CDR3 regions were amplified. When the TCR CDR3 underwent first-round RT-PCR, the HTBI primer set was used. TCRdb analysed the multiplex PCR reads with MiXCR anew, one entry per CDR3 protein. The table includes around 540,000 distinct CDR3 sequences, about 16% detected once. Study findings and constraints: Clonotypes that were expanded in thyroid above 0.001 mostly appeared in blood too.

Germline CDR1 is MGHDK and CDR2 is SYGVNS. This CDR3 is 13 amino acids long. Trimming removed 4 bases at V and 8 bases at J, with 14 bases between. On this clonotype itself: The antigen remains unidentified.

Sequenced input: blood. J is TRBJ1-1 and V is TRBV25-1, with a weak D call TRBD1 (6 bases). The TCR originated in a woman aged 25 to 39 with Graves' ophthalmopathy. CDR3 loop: CASSAGDTVEAFF. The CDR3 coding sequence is TGTGCCAGCAGTGCAGGGGACACGGTCGAAGCTTTCTTT.